The 9 T cell receptor beta chains below come from one sample, sequenced in a study of blood T cell repertoires in COVID-19. The table came from immunoSEQ multiplex PCR; TCRdb's copy has only in-frame clones and leaves some out. Of 100,000 or so clones listed, 65% to 90% are singletons. The sample comprised peripheral blood. Receptors were obtained from a man aged 45-65 years with acute or convalescent COVID-19.

The chain has TRBV5-4 and TRBJ2-7, with D perhaps matching TRBD1 (6 bases). The CDR3 contains 14 residues. Trimming took off 1 base at V and 5 bases at J, with 13 bases between the two ends. The germline V gene has CDR1 SGHNT and CDR2 YYREEE (reference sequence). The CDR3 DNA sequence: TGTGCCAGCAGCTTGTCCGTGGGGGCCCACGAGCAGTACTTC. It codes for CASSLSVGAHEQYF.

The gene calls are TRBV5-4 and TRBJ1-2; D might be TRBD1 (5 bases). Trimming left V 3 bases short and J 10 bases short, with 16 bases between. This CDR3 is 13 amino acids long. Germline CDR1 is SGHNT and CDR2 is YYREEE (reference sequence). In DNA form, the CDR3 reads TGTGCCAGCAGCTCCCGATTGGGGGGACCCTACACCTTC. Amino acids: CASSSRLGGPYTF.

This chain uses TRBV3-1 (or the pseudogene TRBV3-2) with TRBJ1-4; a weak D match, TRBD1 (6 bases). This CDR3 has 17 amino acids. V lost 3 bases and J lost 0, with 14 bases in between. Germline V gene lookup returns CDR1 LGHDT and CDR2 YNNKEL (reference sequence). The CDR3 nucleotides are TGTGCCAGCAGCCAGGTGGGGTGGACAGCAACTAATGAAAAACTGTTTTTT. It is translated as CASSQVGWTATNEKLFF.

The sample holds a few counts of this clone. The chain is built from TRBV30 and TRBJ2-2; the match to TRBD2 covers 15 bases. The germline V gene encodes CDR1 GTSNPN and CDR2 SVGIG (reference sequence). The CDR3 consists of 16 residues. V lost 6 bases to trimming and J lost 0 bases; unmatched junction nucleotides: 2. CDR3 region: CACGTSGRTNTGELFF. The CDR3 DNA follows: TGTGCCTGTGGGACTAGCGGGAGGACGAACACCGGGGAGCTGTTTTTT.

The V gene is TRBV28, the J gene TRBJ2-7; 11 nucleotides align to TRBD2. Looked up from germline, CDR1 is MDHEN and CDR2 is SYDVKM. J lost 6 bases, V lost 2 bases, and 3 bases had no gene match. This CDR3 region has 14 residues. Here the CDR3 DNA reads TGTGCCAGCAGTTTACCCCTAGCGGGAGGCGAGCAGTACTTC. Its translation is CASSLPLAGGEQYF. Based on the CDR3 plus reference TRBV28 and TRBJ2-7, the full variable domain is DVKVTQSSRYLVKRTGEKVFLECVQDMDHENMFWYRQDPGLGLRLIYFSYDVKMKEKGDIPEGYSVSREKKERFSLILESASTNQTSMYLCASSLPLAGGEQYFGPGTRLTVT.

This chain connects TRBV5-1 to TRBJ2-7, with D possibly being TRBD2 (6 bases). CDR3 length: 13 amino acids. Germline values: CDR1 SGHRS, CDR2 YFSETQ. V dropped 1 base and J dropped 2 bases, with 7 bases sitting between them. The CDR3, as DNA: TGCGCCAGCAGCTTGAGGGAGGCCTACGAGCAGTACTTC. It is translated as CASSLREAYEQYF.

The chain recombines TRBV18 with TRBJ2-2, with D tentatively TRBD1 (5 bases). This CDR3 has 16 residues. The germline V and J ends were trimmed by 6 bases and 0 bases, with 14 bases remaining between them. The germline V gene encodes CDR1 KGHSH and CDR2 LQKENI. CDR3 sequence (DNA): TGTGCCAGCTCCGGTGCGCAGGGTGCGAACACCGGGGAGCTGTTTTTT. Translated: CASSGAQGANTGELFF.

V is TRBV7-6 and J is TRBJ2-6; 8 positions agree with TRBD2. V lost 7 bases to trimming and J lost 0 bases; unmatched junction nucleotides: 8. Germline V gene sequence: CDR1 SGHVS, CDR2 FNYEAQ. CDR3 length: 17 residues. CDR3 protein: CASIAGQGFSGANVLTF. CDR3 nucleotide sequence: TGTGCCAGCATAGCGGGACAAGGGTTCTCTGGGGCCAACGTCCTGACTTTC.

The chain recombines TRBV14 with TRBJ2-4; 8 bases are a match to TRBD2. The trim removed 6 bases at V and 9 bases at J, leaving 13 bases unmatched. The CDR3 contains 15 residues. From germline, CDR1 is SGHDN and CDR2 FVKESK. CDR3 nucleotides: TGTGCCAGCAGTCAGGTGGCGGGGGGATTCGCCATTCAGTACTTC. Protein: CASSQVAGGFAIQYF.